The 29 T cell receptor beta chains below come from one sample, sequenced in a study of T cell responses to AZD1222 COVID-19 vaccine. Data came from immunoSEQ multiplex PCR; TCRdb stores just in-frame clones and leaves some out. The sample has 150,000 to 200,000 clones, approximately 90% seen once. Sequenced material: peripheral blood, taken 28 days after the second AZD1222 dose. Receptors were obtained from an adult who received the AZD1222 COVID-19 vaccine.

The CDR3 region has the DNA TGCGCCAGCAGCTTGGTAATAGCGGGACAAACCGGGGAGCTGTTTTTT. Translated, it gives CASSLVIAGQTGELFF. The gene calls are TRBV5-1 and TRBJ2-2; TRBD2 matches at 8 bases. The germline V gene has CDR1 SGHRS and CDR2 YFSETQ. V shed 0 bases and J 5 bases; nucleotides not matched to a gene: 6. There are 16 residues in the CDR3.

This clone was counted between two and nine times. The V and J genes are TRBV4-2 and TRBJ1-4; 7 bases match TRBD1. This CDR3 is built from 14 residues. J gave up 7 bases and V 4 bases, and 6 bases lay outside the gene matches. The germline gives CDR1 LGHNA, CDR2 YNFKEQ. The CDR3 spells CASSLQGPGEKLFF. The CDR3 nucleotides are TGTGCCAGCAGCCTACAGGGGCCGGGTGAAAAACTGTTTTTT.

There are a few counts of this clone. The chain couples TRBV15 to TRBJ2-2; D is perhaps TRBD2 (6 bases). This CDR3 comprises 17 residues. The V and J ends lost 3 bases and 1 base respectively, with 15 bases between them. In germline, CDR1 is LNHNV, CDR2 YYDKDF (reference sequence). CDR3 sequence reads: CATSRVAGRQNTGELFF. The CDR3 nucleotides are TGTGCCACCAGCAGGGTCGCGGGACGGCAGAACACCGGGGAGCTGTTTTTT.

The chain combines TRBV28 with TRBJ1-2; no clear D. The CDR3 extends over 16 amino acids. Germline CDR1 reads MDHEN; CDR2 reads SYDVKM. V lost 5 bases, J lost 3 bases, and 19 bases lay in between. The CDR3 bases are TGTGCCAGCAGTCCCCATCCTAGGCTGCTGTACTATGGCTACACCTTC. Translated, it gives CASSPHPRLLYYGYTF.

The V call is TRBV30, the J call TRBJ2-7; 8 bases are a match to TRBD2. CDR3 length: 13 residues. With 8 bases clipped from V and 4 bases from J, the junction kept 10 bases outside the gene matches. The germline V gene has CDR1 GTSNPN and CDR2 SVGIG (reference sequence). Written as DNA, the CDR3 is TGTGCCAGAGGGGGTAGCGGGATGTACGAGCAGTACTTC. Amino acid sequence: CARGGSGMYEQYF.

The chain links TRBV24-1 to TRBJ2-1, with D hard to call. The CDR3 loop spans 11 amino acids. V lost 6 bases, J lost 4 bases, and 3 bases lay in between. Germline V gene lookup returns CDR1 KGHDR and CDR2 SFDVKD. The CDR3 DNA reads as TGTGCCACCAGTAGGTACAATGAGCAGTTCTTC. Translation gives CATSRYNEQFF.

This chain joins TRBV23-1 and TRBJ1-2, with D possibly TRBD1 on 6 matching bases. TRBV23-1 is an ORF; its function is uncertain. Deletions cut 0 bases from V and 8 bases from J, with 16 bases between. The CDR3 totals 15 residues. DNA of the CDR3: TGCGCCAGCAGTCAATCGGGTCAGGGGATTACGGGCTACACCTTC. Protein sequence: CASSQSGQGITGYTF.

The chain is built from TRBV18 and TRBJ2-1; no firm D call. The CDR3 contains 13 residues. The V end lost 3 bases, the J end lost 7 bases, and 10 bases lay between the germline ends. Germline CDR1 and CDR2: KGHSH and LQKENI. For the CDR3, the DNA is TGTGCCAGCTCACCGGGATTTTGGAATGAGCAGTTCTTC. Its translation is CASSPGFWNEQFF.

The chain uses TRBV6-2 or TRBV6-3 and TRBJ1-6; 9 bases line up with TRBD1. The trim removed 6 bases at V and 10 bases at J, leaving 10 bases unmatched. CDR1 and CDR2 from the germline V gene are MNHEY and SVGEGT. This CDR3 has 15 amino acids. The CDR3 region is CASSRNTGGQSPLHF. CDR3 DNA sequence: TGTGCCAGCAGCCGAAATACAGGGGGCCAATCACCCCTCCACTTT.

J is TRBJ2-1 and V is TRBV11-2; 7 nucleotides line up with TRBD2. Per the germline V gene, CDR1 is SGHAT and CDR2 is FQNNGV. This CDR3 has 16 residues. V lost 4 bases and J lost 7; bases outside the gene matches: 13. CDR3 DNA sequence: TGTGCCAGCAGCTCTGGGTTAGCGGGTAGTGGGAATGAGCAGTTCTTC. Amino acid sequence: CASSSGLAGSGNEQFF.

The gene calls are TRBV6-2 or TRBV6-3 and TRBJ1-2; no clear D. Trimming took 6 bases from V and 0 from J, leaving 14 bases between them. CDR3 length: 15 residues. Germline-derived CDR1 and CDR2 are MNHEY and SVGEGT. This chain's CDR3 is CASSLDRRANYGYTF. The CDR3 DNA reads as TGTGCCAGCAGCCTCGACCGCCGTGCTAACTATGGCTACACCTTC.

The chain is built from TRBV10-3 and TRBJ1-5; a weak D match, TRBD1 (5 bases). The V gene's germline CDR1 is ENHRY and CDR2 SYGVKD. Trimming pared 3 bases from V and 5 bases from J, leaving 8 bases between. The CDR3 extends over 13 amino acids. CDR3 sequence: CAISDREDQPQHF. DNA of the CDR3: TGTGCCATCAGTGACAGGGAGGATCAGCCCCAGCATTTT.

This clone was counted a single time. The chain recombines TRBV3-1 (or the pseudogene TRBV3-2) with TRBJ2-3, with D possibly matching TRBD2 (5 bases). Germline loops: CDR1 LGHDT, CDR2 YNNKEL (reference sequence). The germline V and J ends were trimmed by 2 bases and 4 bases, with 7 bases remaining between them. This CDR3 is 13 amino acids long. The CDR3 spells CASSQPEADTQYF. For the CDR3, the DNA is TGTGCCAGCAGCCAACCGGAGGCAGATACGCAGTATTTT.

This clone was detected only once. CDR3 coding DNA: TGTGCCAGCCAGACAGGGATCGGGGAGCTGTTTTTT. Amino acids: CASQTGIGELFF. This chain uses TRBV27 with TRBJ2-2, with 7 bases lining up with TRBD1. Per the germline V gene, CDR1 is MNHEY and CDR2 is SMNVEV (reference sequence). V shed 8 bases and J 7 bases; nucleotides not matched to a gene: 4. There are 12 residues in the CDR3.

This chain connects TRBV6-5 to TRBJ2-7; D gene unclear. This CDR3 is built from 13 residues. Germline CDR1 is MNHEY and CDR2 is SVGAGI. Trimming pared 6 bases from V and 4 bases from J, leaving 13 bases between. Here the CDR3 reads CASSLGPLYEQYF. In DNA form, the CDR3 reads TGTGCCAGCAGCCTAGGTCCCCTATACGAGCAGTACTTC.

J is TRBJ2-3 and V is TRBV2; a weak D match, TRBD2 (5 bases). The CDR3 is 17 amino acids. The V gene lost 7 bases and the J gene lost 0 bases, with 20 bases spanning the gap. CDR1 is SNHLY and CDR2 is FYNNEI in the germline V gene. The CDR3 DNA reads TGTGCCAGCACCTCCGGACTCCAATCTCCTAGCACAGATACGCAGTATTTT. Translating gives CASTSGLQSPSTDTQYF.

The J gene is TRBJ1-6, the V gene TRBV7-2, with no clear D. The CDR3 is 13 amino acids. The germline CDR1 and CDR2 sequences are SGHTA and FQGNSA. The V gene lost 6 bases and the J gene lost 7 bases, with 10 bases spanning the gap. CDR3 nucleotides: TGTGCCAGCAGTTGGGCGGGGAATTCACCCCTCCACTTT. It is translated as CASSWAGNSPLHF. The full variable domain, its missing parts supplied by reference TRBV7-2 and TRBJ1-6, is GAGVSQSPSNKVTEKGKDVELRCDPISGHTALYWYRQSLGQGLEFLIYFQGNSAPDKSGLPSDRFSAERTGGSVSTLTIQRTQQEDSAVYLCASSWAGNSPLHFGNGTRLTVT.

The rearrangement uses TRBV9 and TRBJ2-5, with unresolved D. This CDR3 is built from 15 residues. With 3 bases removed from V and 0 bases from J, the gap between germline ends came to 12 bases. Germline lookup yields CDR1 SGDLS and CDR2 YYNGEE. The CDR3: CASSATTENQETQYF. Here the CDR3 DNA reads TGTGCCAGCAGCGCAACCACAGAGAACCAAGAGACCCAGTACTTC.

The chain uses TRBV18 and TRBJ2-2; TRBD2 agrees at 10 bases. The V gene end was trimmed by 2 bases and the J gene end by 2 bases; junction bases not matched to a gene: 5. This CDR3 spans 17 amino acids. Germline CDR1 is KGHSH and CDR2 is LQKENI. This chain's CDR3 is CASSPYASGSNTGELFF. CDR3 DNA sequence: TGTGCCAGCTCACCATATGCTAGCGGGAGTAACACCGGGGAGCTGTTTTTT.

The J gene is TRBJ2-7, the V gene TRBV7-9, with TRBD1 matching 7 bases. The V gene end was trimmed by 1 base and the J gene end by 6 bases; junction bases not matched to a gene: 9. Per the germline V gene, CDR1 is SEHNR and CDR2 is FQNEAQ (reference sequence). This CDR3 is 15 amino acids long. CDR3 in amino acids: CASSLGRPGGPEQYF. The DNA for the CDR3 is TGTGCCAGCAGCTTAGGGCGGCCAGGGGGACCCGAGCAGTACTTC.

The chain has TRBV19 and TRBJ1-5; 7 bases line up with TRBD1. Per the germline V gene, CDR1 is LNHDA and CDR2 is SQIVND (reference sequence). Unmatched junction bases numbered 5, after V lost 5 bases and J lost 1 base. This CDR3 comprises 15 residues. The CDR3: CASSLDRDSNQPQHF. CDR3 nucleotide sequence: TGTGCCAGTAGTCTCGACAGGGACAGCAATCAGCCCCAGCATTTT. The complete variable domain, with remaining parts taken from reference TRBV19 and TRBJ1-5, reads DGGITQSPKYLFRKEGQNVTLSCEQNLNHDAMYWYRQDPGQGLRLIYYSQIVNDFQKGDIAEGYSVSREKKESFPLTVTSAQKNPTAFYLCASSLDRDSNQPQHFGDGTRLSIL.

The rearrangement joins TRBV7-8 to TRBJ2-7; D gene ambiguous. Trimming stripped 3 bases from V and 2 bases from J, with 8 bases between. Germline CDR1 is SGHVS and CDR2 is FQNEAQ. This CDR3 has 13 amino acids. The CDR3 here is CASSFAGAYEQYF. The CDR3 DNA is TGTGCCAGCAGCTTCGCAGGAGCCTACGAGCAGTACTTC.

V usage is TRBV6-5 and J usage is TRBJ1-3; D possibly corresponds to TRBD1 (5 bases). The CDR3 is 16 residues long. V lost 0 bases, J lost 3 bases, and 12 bases lay in between. Germline V gene data show CDR1 as MNHEY and CDR2 as SVGAGI. CDR3 region: CASSYSRGELGNTIYF. CDR3 DNA sequence: TGTGCCAGCAGTTACTCGAGAGGGGAACTTGGAAACACCATATATTTT.

The chain links TRBV18 to TRBJ2-2; 9 nucleotides agree with TRBD2. CDR3 length equals 16 residues. V dropped 3 bases and J dropped 6; count of bases not matched to a gene: 8. Germline V gene sequence: CDR1 KGHSH, CDR2 LQKENI. Here the CDR3 reads CASSPLLAGRAGELFF. CDR3 DNA: TGTGCCAGCTCACCTCTACTAGCGGGTCGGGCCGGGGAGCTGTTTTTT.

This clone was seen just once. The chain carries TRBV29-1 and TRBJ2-2; TRBD1 or TRBD2 may be the D gene (5 bases each). V shed 6 bases and J shed 1 base, with 12 bases lying between them. Germline assignment: CDR1 SQVTM and CDR2 ANQGSEA. The length of the CDR3 is 14 residues. The CDR3 spells CSVGETWNTGELFF. The CDR3 bases are TGCAGCGTGGGGGAGACCTGGAACACCGGGGAGCTGTTTTTT.

The V gene is TRBV5-6, the J gene TRBJ2-7; D remains unclear. This CDR3 has 12 residues. Trimming left V 1 base short and J 3 bases short, with 5 bases between. CDR1 and CDR2 (germline): SGHDT, YYEEEE. The CDR3 reads CASSLNLYEQYF. In nucleotides, the CDR3 is TGTGCCAGCAGCTTGAACCTCTACGAGCAGTACTTC.

The chain recombines TRBV11-2 with TRBJ2-3, with D possibly TRBD1 on 5 matching bases. V lost 5 bases and J lost 3, with 9 bases in between. Germline loops: CDR1 SGHAT, CDR2 FQNNGV. The CDR3 consists of 13 residues. The CDR3 sequence is CASSHQGTDTQYF. CDR3 nucleotides: TGTGCCAGCAGCCATCAGGGAACAGATACGCAGTATTTT.

The CDR3 bases are TGTGCCAGCAGCGCCCCAAATGTGGGGGAGTATGAGCAGTACTTC. This translates into CASSAPNVGEYEQYF. The chain carries TRBV7-9 and TRBJ2-7; D could derive from TRBD1 or TRBD2 (5 bases each). Trimming took off 5 bases at V and 7 bases at J, with 21 bases between the two ends. Germline V gives CDR1 SEHNR, CDR2 FQNEAQ (reference sequence). The CDR3 runs 15 residues.

The chain recombines TRBV13 with TRBJ2-7; the D gene is possibly TRBD1 (5 bases). Per the germline V gene, CDR1 is PRHDT and CDR2 is FYEKMQ (reference sequence). Trimming left V 0 bases short and J 2 bases short, with 11 bases between. The CDR3 covers 15 residues. The DNA for the CDR3 is TGTGCCAGCAGCTTAGGAAGGGGTTGGGCCTACGAGCAGTACTTC. It translates to CASSLGRGWAYEQYF.